The 14 T cell receptor beta chains in this list originate from one sample, sequenced in a study of T-cell reconstitution after alpha-beta-depleted transplantation in children. Unique molecular identifiers were incorporated when the TCRbeta library was constructed. Via MiXCR, TCRdb re-called the PCR reads, giving one row per CDR3 protein. The data show around 600,000 distinct CDR3 sequences, under 25% seen once. Source: PBMCs, mostly from graft donor cells, taken 360 days after TCRalphabeta/CD19-depleted stem cell transplant. These receptors came from a boy in the first two years of life who had a stem cell transplant for acute myeloid leukemia, so the T cells may come from the graft donor.

This clonotype was detected only a few times. J is TRBJ2-5 and V is TRBV20-1; the match to TRBD2 covers 8 bases. The CDR3 extends over 15 amino acids. Germline CDR1 is DFQATT and CDR2 is SNEGSKA (reference sequence). The J segment lost 2 bases and the V segment lost 3 bases, leaving 8 bases of the junction unmatched. The CDR3 nucleotides are TGCAGTGCTAGTATCTGGCGGGGGGTTCAAGAGACCCAGTACTTC. It encodes CSASIWRGVQETQYF.

This clonotype was observed a few times. J is TRBJ1-6 and V is TRBV18; possibly TRBD1 for D (5 bases). The V and J ends lost 6 bases and 7 bases respectively, with 13 bases between them. The CDR3 runs 14 residues. Germline CDR1 is KGHSH and CDR2 is LQKENI. CDR3 DNA: TGTGCCAGCTCGTCCGACAGCCTGAATTCACCCCTCCACTTT. Protein sequence: CASSSDSLNSPLHF. Combining the CDR3 with reference TRBV18 and TRBJ1-6 gives the whole variable domain NAGVMQNPRHLVRRRGQEARLRCSPMKGHSHVYWYRQLPEEGLKFMVYLQKENIIDESGMPKERFSAEFPKEGPSILRIQQVVRGDSAAYFCASSSDSLNSPLHFGNGTRLTVT.

This clonotype was counted at least ten times. The chain has TRBV29-1 and TRBJ1-1; tentative D call: TRBD1 (5 bases). Germline V gives CDR1 SQVTM, CDR2 ANQGSEA. The CDR3 loop spans 13 amino acids. V was pared by 0 bases and J by 6 bases, with 11 bases between. CDR3 bases: TGCAGCGTTGAAGATGATTTGGGGCCTGAAGCTTTCTTT. Encoded protein: CSVEDDLGPEAFF.

This clonotype was seen a few times. The V call is TRBV20-1, the J call TRBJ1-1; D is perhaps TRBD1 (6 bases). CDR1 is DFQATT, CDR2 SNEGSKA, per germline (reference sequence). V was shortened by 0 bases and J by 5 bases, with 19 bases between the two germline ends. The CDR3 is 16 amino acids. The CDR3 loop reads CSARDQNGRRGTEAFF. The CDR3 DNA is TGCAGTGCTAGAGATCAAAACGGGCGGAGGGGGACTGAAGCTTTCTTT.

V gene TRBV7-3 combines with J gene TRBJ2-5; weak D call: TRBD1 (5 bases). Germline loops: CDR1 SGHTA, CDR2 FQGTGA. Between the trimmed V and J ends, which lost 10 bases and 1 base, there was a span of 34 bases. The CDR3 is made up of 20 amino acids. This CDR3 is CATQMPPRLRQFPTQETQYF. Here the CDR3 DNA reads TGTGCCACCCAGATGCCTCCACGCTTGAGACAGTTCCCCACCCAAGAGACCCAGTACTTC.

The table lists this clonotype with many counts. The CDR3 loop reads CASQGSSGNTIYF. The CDR3 DNA is TGCGCCAGCCAGGGGAGCTCTGGAAACACCATATATTTT. The chain employs TRBV5-1 and TRBJ1-3, with a weak D call TRBD1 (6 bases). CDR1 SGHRS and CDR2 YFSETQ come from the germline V gene. The germline V and J ends were trimmed by 7 bases and 0 bases, with 8 bases remaining between them. The CDR3 loop spans 13 amino acids. The whole variable domain, filled in from reference TRBV5-1 and TRBJ1-3, reads KAGVTQTPRYLIKTRGQQVTLSCSPISGHRSVSWYQQTPGQGLQFLFEYFSETQRNKGNFPGRFSGRQFSNSRSEMNVSTLELGDSALYLCASQGSSGNTIYFGEGSWLTVV.

This clonotype occurred many times. CDR3 coding DNA: TGTGCCACCAGTCTTAGCGGGGGGGTCCCCGATACGCAGTATTTT. Encoded protein: CATSLSGGVPDTQYF. V is TRBV15 and J is TRBJ2-3, with 11 nucleotides matching TRBD2. This CDR3 has 15 residues. V lost 6 bases, J lost 6 bases, and 8 bases stayed unmatched. Germline assignment: CDR1 LNHNV and CDR2 YYDKDF (reference sequence). The full variable domain, its missing parts supplied by reference TRBV15 and TRBJ2-3, is DAMVIQNPRYQVTQFGKPVTLSCSQTLNHNVMYWYQQKSSQAPKLLFHYYDKDFNNEADTPDNFQSRRPNTSFCFLDIRSPGLGDTAMYLCATSLSGGVPDTQYFGPGTRLTVL.

This clonotype was counted only a few times. The rearrangement links TRBV12-3 or TRBV12-4 to TRBJ2-1, with 9 bases that match TRBD2. The CDR3 is made up of 18 amino acids. J was trimmed by 0 bases and V by 10 bases; bases with no gene match: 16. The CDR3 bases are TGTGCCACTTTAGAAGCGGGGGGCACCCGGAGCTCCTACAATGAGCAGTTCTTC. Encoded protein: CATLEAGGTRSSYNEQFF.

This clonotype has at least ten counts. The chain has TRBV9 and TRBJ1-1, with D possibly being TRBD1 (6 bases). The V gene's germline CDR1 is SGDLS and CDR2 YYNGEE. This CDR3 contains 15 residues. Trimming took off 4 bases at V and 4 bases at J, with 17 bases between the two ends. CDR3 sequence reads: CASSPSGGQITEAFF. The DNA for the CDR3 is TGTGCCAGCAGCCCCAGCGGGGGGCAGATCACTGAAGCTTTCTTT.

The chain is built from TRBV12-3 or TRBV12-4 and TRBJ1-1; possible D gene TRBD1, 6 bases. V lost 5 bases and J 6 bases, leaving 10 bases between the germline ends. The CDR3 totals 12 residues. CDR3 coding DNA: TGTGCCAGCAGTCCCGGACAGCCTGAAGCTTTCTTT. Translating gives CASSPGQPEAFF.

This clonotype has at least ten counts. CDR3 nucleotides: TGTGCCAGCAGCCAACGCGGCAGGGGGCAGTACGAGCAGTACTTC. It codes for CASSQRGRGQYEQYF. The chain uses TRBV3-1 and TRBJ2-7; TRBD1 matches at 8 bases. This CDR3 has 15 residues. With 2 bases clipped from V and 4 bases from J, the junction kept 7 bases outside the gene matches. Germline V gene lookup returns CDR1 LGHDT and CDR2 YNNKEL (reference sequence).

This clonotype was counted only a few times. The rearrangement uses TRBV7-6 and TRBJ2-7; D tentatively fits TRBD1 or TRBD2 (5 bases each). Looked up from germline, CDR1 is SGHVS and CDR2 is FNYEAQ. The CDR3 loop spans 13 amino acids. V shed 3 bases and J shed 6 bases, with 12 bases lying between them. CDR3 nucleotide sequence: TGTGCCAGCAGCTTGACAGTGGCGGGCGAGCAGTACGTC. It translates to CASSLTVAGEQYV.

The table lists this clonotype with a few counts. V and J are TRBV20-1 and TRBJ2-3; 8 bases are a match to TRBD2. Germline V gene lookup returns CDR1 DFQATT and CDR2 SNEGSKA (reference sequence). This CDR3 has 16 residues. The V gene end was trimmed by 7 bases and the J gene end by 0 bases; junction bases not matched to a gene: 12. The CDR3 protein is CSGLVAGRYSTDTQYF. CDR3 in DNA: TGCAGTGGGCTAGTAGCGGGGAGATATAGCACAGATACGCAGTATTTT.

The V gene is TRBV2, the J gene TRBJ1-3; D uncertain. V was shortened by 7 bases and J by 4 bases, with 20 bases between the two germline ends. The CDR3 spans 16 residues. The germline gives CDR1 SNHLY, CDR2 FYNNEI. CDR3 in amino acids: CASTAPGHSYGNTIYF. CDR3 nucleotides: TGTGCCAGCACCGCCCCGGGCCACAGCTACGGAAACACCATATATTTT.